The present T cell receptor beta chain was sequenced within a study of cytomegalovirus exposure and HLA in healthy donors (dated by TCRdb to 2015 to 2018). At the level of the whole study: An earlier analysis of approximately 600 of the donors reported more than 250 Gb of sequence data and some 100 million unique TCR beta sequences from 150 million to 200 million T cells. Donor age, sex, ethnicity and CMV serostatus were collected together with the repertoire data. A later genetic analysis used genome-wide SNP genotypes for about 65% of the 666 donors, treating that subset as a discovery cohort. The study aimed to test whether signatures of past pathogen exposure could be identified by cataloging public T cell receptors. A handful of DR-DQ haplotypes were handled as single units for association and clustering because linkage in the cohort was strong. An earlier analysis of approximately 580 of the donors used high-throughput TCR beta sequencing to judge whether each TCR beta V gene segment behaved as functional or pseudogenic. Across 398 genotyped donors of the cohort, an average of approximately 240,000 unique TCR beta nucleotide sequences per donor were sequenced, and about a sixth of those sequences were non-productive. The number of donors typed differed by locus, with about 629-630 for A, B, C, DRB1 and DQB1, more than 500 for DQA1, about 610 for DPA1, and some 450 for DPB1. Class I and class II HLA loci were covered by the typing at four-digit resolution. Using immunosequencing, the study profiled T cell repertoires from fewer than 850 subjects and related those repertoires to cytomegalovirus serostatus. Of the roughly 400 genotyped donors, 75% to 85% were placed in the genetic ancestry cluster associated with self-reported Caucasian donors. An early release that covered approximately 600 HLA-typed donors contained approximately 300 gigabases of sequencing data and 75 million to 100 million unique TCR sequences. The study combined high-throughput TCR immunosequencing, statistical association of individual TCRs with disease status, and machine learning to predict cytomegalovirus infection status. A later analysis re-examined previously published TCR beta repertoires from about 700 donors and added high-resolution HLA genotyping to investigate patterns of TCR occurrence. Rather than drawing on any new phenotypic data, the later analysis identified candidate immune exposures from TCR beta sequences and the way those sequences occurred across donors. A separate validation cohort of 100 to 150 different subjects was used in addition to the 666-subject first cohort. All discovery cohort repertoires had been generated on a single sequencing platform. General findings and caveats noted by the study authors: Linkage disequilibrium might explain the correlated functional status among segregating V segments, but an unknown experimental factor could not be excluded. According to a later analysis, parvovirus B19, influenza, CMV and Epstein-Barr virus appeared linked to several top co-occurrence clusters. CMV serostatus was the only immune exposure information available for the cohort. According to a later analysis, most CMV-associated TCR beta chains appeared to be HLA-restricted, and the HLA associations seemed to be driven largely by CMV exposure. V-gene and J-gene trimming of TCR beta chains was associated with a missense DCLRE1C variant in a later genetic analysis, and the association was replicated in an independent cohort. A few of the identified cytomegalovirus-associated TCR beta chains were confirmed in vitro to be specific for cytomegalovirus antigens. Most TCR sequences were seen in very few donors, while some public TCRs were found in many individuals. Because some donors lacked HLA typing at each locus, the association tests relied only on the typed subset. Because the 87-base-pair reads could not distinguish some IMGT-functional V segments, including TRBV6-2 and TRBV6-3, those segments were excluded. In an earlier analysis of a few hundred of the donors, most TCR beta V segments were observed in productive rearrangements about 87% or about 30% of the time, broadly matching IMGT annotations. The classifier was reported to diagnose cytomegalovirus status with high specificity and sensitivity in both the original and validation cohorts. A later analysis found that HLA-associated TCR beta chains were more clonally expanded and had lower generation probabilities than equally common non-associated chains. The authors suggested that the approach could potentially be generalized to other disease states and immunological phenotypes. A total of about 180 TCR beta chains were listed by the study as associated with cytomegalovirus. The earlier analysis of approximately 540 of the donors excluded some 15 rarely observed V segments, including chromosome 9 orphons, because counts were too low. At a false discovery rate of 0.05, a later analysis linked under 20,000 TCR beta sequences to specific HLA alleles. A further reported finding was that TCR beta sequences accurately predicted the HLA-A and HLA-B alleles for most subjects in the first cohort. A cluster of highly shared sequence variants was judged likely to be a technical artifact of the sequencing pipeline. The presence/absence analyses assumed that sequencing depth was roughly uniform across donors, and that assumption may not be true. When HLA alleles, especially DR and DQ, strongly co-occurred, TCR associations were difficult to assign to individual alleles. According to a later analysis, TCR association rates differed among HLA loci, with DRB1 alleles showing the most associated TCRs and HLA-C alleles showing the fewest. In a later genetic analysis, fewer N-insertions in productive TCRs were reported among donors in an Asian-associated ancestry cluster than the roughly 640-donor mean. This cohort had only TCR beta chains sequenced, and the lack of alpha or paired-chain data limited which features could be detected.

Comment on this clone: Its antigen is still unknown. There are no base qualities to consult, and no much larger clone falls within one base.

The cohort was made up of under 800 healthy bone marrow donors. All cohort members were sampled while nominally healthy, although unrecorded immune exposures were likely present. The donor tested CMV seropositive, placing the donor among the roughly 300 seropositive members of the cohort. Every donor gave a peripheral blood sample, and the peripheral blood mononuclear cells from that sample were used for TCR beta sequencing. The Qiagen DNeasy Blood Extraction Kit was used to extract genomic DNA from the blood cell samples. The V end gives up 6 bases and the J end 4 bases, leaving 5 bases in the junction not matched to a gene. According to the germline V gene, CDR1 reads ENHRY and CDR2 reads SYGVKD. Measured from the cysteine to the phenylalanine, the CDR3 is 13 residues long. Only CDR3 DNA remains: 39 bases, in frame from the first base. The method behind the library was the immunoSEQ multiplex PCR assay. For the multiplex PCR, a mixture combining 60 forward primers for TCR Vbeta segments and 13 reverse primers for TCR Jbeta segments was used. The CDR3 region of rearranged TCR beta genes was amplified from genomic DNA by a multiplex PCR assay. The Illumina HiSeq System was used to sequence the amplified TCR beta libraries as 87-base-pair reads. The original pipeline was this. A later analysis counted about 80 million unique TCR beta chains across the 700 or so repertoires, and roughly 11 million of these chains were shared by at least two donors. To remove PCR and sequencing errors, raw reads were error-corrected and collapsed into unique sequences using a nearest-neighbor algorithm that merged closely related sequences. Alignment of CDR3 sequences to IMGT reference sequences was used to assign V, D and J gene segments. Each retained sequence needed at least a six-nucleotide match to both a V gene segment and a J gene segment. A rearrangement was called productive if the CDR3 had no stop codons and remained in frame with V and J, and every other rearrangement was called non-productive. CDR3 was defined according to IMGT convention as the region running from the second conserved V-encoded cysteine to the conserved J-encoded phenylalanine. Sequences without an unambiguous match to a single V gene segment were excluded from the earlier analysis of about 630 of the donors. An earlier analysis of 587 of the donors called V segments functional above 56.7% productive rearrangements and segregating when the between-donor standard deviation exceeded 5%. A statistical classification framework was built for diagnosing cytomegalovirus status from the catalog of TCR beta chain sequences. In a later analysis, TCR nucleotide sequences were compared against IMGT/GENE-DB human TR gene sequences so that V and J genes could be assigned. A later analysis assigned CDR3 sequences and most-parsimonious VDJ recombination scenarios with the TCRdist pipeline. In a later analysis, every TCR beta chain was defined by the combination of its CDR3 amino acid sequence and its V-gene family, and reads without a unique V-gene family were dropped. To address suspected cross-contamination and a sequencing artifact, a later analysis removed under 600 highly shared, low-generation-probability nucleotide sequences. In a later analysis, a clonal expansion index was calculated for each public chain from normalized within-repertoire ranks of inferred template counts. Generation probabilities in a later analysis came from a VDJ recombination model fitted to out-of-frame rearrangements, and those results were checked against IGoR. In a later analysis, TCR-TCR, TCR-HLA and TCR-CMV co-occurrence was scored with hypergeometric tests, and a repertoire-size bias correction was applied to TCR pairs. A later analysis estimated false discovery rates by permuting HLA or CMV assignments 20 times. A later analysis grouped co-occurring TCRs with DBSCAN, adding TCRdist sequence similarity when clustering within HLA-allele-positive subsets. For co-occurrence clustering, repertoires with fewer than 30,000 or more than 120,000 public chains were excluded, along with five repertoires with anomalous nucleotide sharing. Here the immuneACCESS table is served through TCRdb, limited to in-frame sequences with V and J called. Missing clones are a known gap in these copies; in checked studies unresolved V genes cover under half, and the rest lacks a known reason. V, J and clone size were drawn from that table, and D and trimming were deduced from the DNA. This sample has 90,000 to 110,000 clones in its table, and 76% of those were observed once. Approximately 8.2% of the sample rests with the top ten.

The sequence came from a man in his forties in good health and CMV-seropositive. The receptor chain draws on TRBV10-3 and TRBJ1-2; 7 central bases correspond to TRBD1. The sequenced material came from PBMCs. Read as DNA, the sequence is TGTGCCATCAGCCCCGGGACAGTCTATGGCTACACCTTC. It encodes CAISPGTVYGYTF.